Listed here are 21 T cell receptor beta chains from one sample, sequenced in a study of identifying expanded T cells in peripheral blood. Sequencing was performed with immunoSEQ multiplex PCR; in TCRdb, only in-frame clones are kept and a portion is missing. The sample includes about 110,000 clones, about 89% of them seen just once. Material: blood. The receptors stem from a person aged 18 to 75 in good health.

The sample holds one count of this clone. The chain joins TRBV7-2 to TRBJ2-7; the D is unclear. This CDR3 comprises 13 residues. Germline V CDR1 and CDR2: SGHTA, FQGNSA. V gave up 4 bases and J gave up 9 bases, with 16 bases separating them. The DNA of the CDR3 is TGTGCCAGCAGCTCATCGAGTCTCCACGGGCAGTACTTC. Encoded protein: CASSSSSLHGQYF.

This chain connects TRBV20-1 to TRBJ1-2, with TRBD1 as a possible D gene (6 bases). The CDR3 consists of 11 residues. Germline CDR1 DFQATT, CDR2 SNEGSKA (reference sequence). V was pared by 6 bases and J by 6 bases, with 11 bases between. CDR3 nucleotide sequence: TGCAGTGCGTTCCAGGGGAATGGCTACACCTTC. Translating it yields CSAFQGNGYTF.

This chain uses TRBV15 with TRBJ2-5; D tentatively reads TRBD1 or TRBD2 (5 bases each). This CDR3 has 11 amino acids. Germline V gene lookup returns CDR1 LNHNV and CDR2 YYDKDF (reference sequence). V was pared by 9 bases and J by 4 bases, with 9 bases between. The CDR3 region is CATGERETQYF. In DNA, the CDR3 is TGTGCCACGGGGGAGAGAGAGACCCAGTACTTC.

The chain has TRBV5-6 and TRBJ1-5; D is ambiguous. V was shortened by 4 bases and J by 7 bases, with 12 bases between the two germline ends. This CDR3 has 13 amino acids. Germline CDR1 is SGHDT and CDR2 is YYEEEE. The CDR3 DNA is TGTGCCAGCAGCCCATCGGGAGCGCAGCCCCAGCATTTT. The encoded protein is CASSPSGAQPQHF.

This clone came up a few times. Distinct nucleotide sequences in the sample also encode this CDR3. The rearrangement uses TRBV6-5 and TRBJ1-2; the match to TRBD1 covers 7 bases. This CDR3 contains 13 residues. Germline lookup yields CDR1 MNHEY and CDR2 SVGAGI. The trim removed 7 bases at V and 6 bases at J, leaving 8 bases unmatched. The CDR3 is CASTRQGAHGYTF. In DNA form, the CDR3 reads TGTGCCAGCACCAGACAGGGCGCCCATGGCTACACCTTC.

The V gene is TRBV11-2, the J gene TRBJ2-7; D possibly corresponds to TRBD2 (7 bases). Germline CDR1 reads SGHAT; CDR2 reads FQNNGV. This CDR3 comprises 15 residues. V lost 2 bases, J lost 2 bases, and 13 bases lay in between. CDR3 sequence (DNA): TGTGCCAGCAGCTTAACAGGGAGGGGGACCTACGAGCAGTACTTC. Translating gives CASSLTGRGTYEQYF. Drawing the rest from reference TRBV11-2 and TRBJ2-7, the complete variable domain is EAGVAQSPRYKIIEKRQSVAFWCNPISGHATLYWYQQILGQGPKLLIQFQNNGVVDDSQLPKDRFSAERLKGVDSTLKIQPAKLEDSAVYLCASSLTGRGTYEQYFGPGTRLTVT.

This sequence joins TRBV7-8 and TRBJ2-1, with D tentatively TRBD1 (8 bases). Germline CDR1 and CDR2: SGHVS and FQNEAQ. V gave up 3 bases and J gave up 6 bases, with 12 bases separating them. The CDR3 has 14 amino acids. For the CDR3, the DNA is TGTGCCAGCAGCTTCAGCGGGACAGGCAATGAGCAGTTCTTC. Protein: CASSFSGTGNEQFF.

The gene calls are TRBV18 and TRBJ1-2, with D hard to call. The CDR3 has 15 residues. V was clipped by 2 bases and J by 5 bases, with 15 bases between them. Germline CDR1 and CDR2: KGHSH and LQKENI. CDR3 in amino acids: CASSPESSGSYGYTF. The CDR3 DNA is TGTGCCAGCTCACCAGAATCCTCAGGATCTTATGGCTACACCTTC.

This rearrangement joins TRBV5-5 to TRBJ1-2; the D gene is possibly TRBD1 (5 bases). Between the trimmed V and J ends, which lost 0 bases and 8 bases, there was a span of 20 bases. Germline V gene data show CDR1 as SGHKS and CDR2 as YYEKEE (reference sequence). This CDR3 is built from 16 residues. Here the CDR3 reads CASSLVAGMRWGGYTF. CDR3 nucleotides: TGTGCCAGCAGCTTGGTTGCAGGGATGAGGTGGGGAGGCTACACCTTC.

This clone was observed once. The V gene is TRBV6-1, the J gene TRBJ1-5; D not certain. V was clipped by 0 bases and J by 2 bases, with 5 bases between them. Germline V CDR1 and CDR2: MNHNS, SASEGT. The CDR3 has 14 amino acids. The CDR3 sequence: CASSEAPGNQPQHF. In DNA, the CDR3 is TGTGCCAGCAGTGAAGCTCCCGGCAATCAGCCCCAGCATTTT.

This clone appeared once. The gene calls are TRBV27 and TRBJ1-5, with TRBD1 as a possible D gene (5 bases). Germline V CDR1 and CDR2: MNHEY, SMNVEV (reference sequence). V lost 5 bases, J lost 1 base, and 9 bases lay in between. There are 14 residues in the CDR3. CDR3 residues: CASSPRDSNQPQHF. The CDR3 nucleotides are TGTGCCAGCAGTCCCCGGGACAGCAATCAGCCCCAGCATTTT.

The rearrangement joins TRBV11-2 to TRBJ2-3; tentatively, D is TRBD1 (6 bases). The CDR3 runs to 13 residues. V lost 6 bases and J 5 bases, leaving 12 bases between the germline ends. Looked up from germline, CDR1 is SGHAT and CDR2 is FQNNGV. The chain's CDR3 is CASRWGPGDTQYF. For the CDR3, the DNA is TGTGCCAGCAGGTGGGGGCCTGGAGATACGCAGTATTTT.

This sequence joins TRBV4-1 and TRBJ2-3, with D possibly being TRBD1 (5 bases). The length of the CDR3 is 16 residues. Germline V gene sequence: CDR1 MGHRA, CDR2 YSYEKL. With 1 base removed from V and 1 base from J, the gap between germline ends came to 12 bases. The CDR3 reads CASSQGGARGTDTQYF. DNA for the CDR3: TGCGCCAGCAGCCAAGGTGGGGCCCGTGGCACAGATACGCAGTATTTT.

The chain recombines TRBV28 with TRBJ1-2; TRBD1 aligns across 9 bases. Trimming removed 7 bases from V and 8 bases from J; junction bases left unmatched: 11. The germline V gene has CDR1 MDHEN and CDR2 SYDVKM. This CDR3 region has 14 residues. This chain's CDR3 is CASNARDREGGYTF. The DNA of the CDR3 is TGTGCCAGCAACGCCCGGGACAGGGAAGGAGGCTACACCTTC.

The chain's CDR3 is CASLQRTGNTIYF. The CDR3 region has the DNA TGTGCCAGTCTGCAGCGGACTGGAAACACCATATATTTT. The chain combines TRBV19 with TRBJ1-3; D ambiguous. The CDR3 consists of 13 residues. CDR1 is LNHDA and CDR2 is SQIVND in the germline V gene (reference sequence). Trimming pared 8 bases from V and 2 bases from J, leaving 10 bases between.

The rearrangement uses TRBV6-5 and TRBJ1-2; D perhaps matches TRBD1 (5 bases). V lost 5 bases, J lost 3 bases, and 13 bases lay in between. Germline CDR1 reads MNHEY; CDR2 reads SVGAGI. CDR3 length: 14 amino acids. The CDR3 spells CASSPGRADYGYTF. CDR3 coding DNA: TGTGCCAGCAGTCCGGGACGGGCGGACTATGGCTACACCTTC.

The rearrangement uses TRBV6-5 and TRBJ1-1; D gene ambiguous. CDR3 length: 15 residues. Germline V CDR1 and CDR2: MNHEY, SVGAGI. V dropped 6 bases and J dropped 5 bases, with 19 bases sitting between them. Written as DNA, the CDR3 is TGTGCCAGCAGCCCACTGGGTTCTCTAGGGACTGAAGCTTTCTTT. Its translation is CASSPLGSLGTEAFF.

The chain links TRBV20-1 to TRBJ2-7; D could derive from TRBD1 or TRBD2 (5 bases each). V was pared by 5 bases and J by 4 bases, with 9 bases between. The germline V gene encodes CDR1 DFQATT and CDR2 SNEGSKA (reference sequence). This CDR3 comprises 11 residues. The CDR3: CSAVGEYEQYF. CDR3 coding DNA: TGCAGTGCTGTGGGGGAATACGAGCAGTACTTC.

The table lists this clone with a count of one. The gene calls are TRBV4-3 and TRBJ2-3; D might be TRBD1 or TRBD2, each matching 6 bases. CDR1 is LGHNA and CDR2 is YSLEER in the germline V gene. The V end lost 0 bases, the J end lost 4 bases, and 14 bases lay between the germline ends. The CDR3 length is 16 residues. The CDR3: CASSQDLGGRADTQYF. CDR3 in DNA: TGCGCCAGCAGCCAAGATTTAGGGGGGCGGGCAGATACGCAGTATTTT.

This chain uses TRBV7-8 with TRBJ2-1; no clear D gene. V dropped 5 bases and J dropped 4 bases, with 6 bases sitting between them. Germline lookup yields CDR1 SGHVS and CDR2 FQNEAQ. The CDR3 contains 12 residues. CDR3 nucleotides: TGTGCCAGCAGCCCCGATTACAATGAGCAGTTCTTC. Its protein product is CASSPDYNEQFF.

The J gene is TRBJ1-3, the V gene TRBV7-9, with a tentative D call TRBD1 (5 bases). Trimming pared 1 base from V and 8 bases from J, leaving 12 bases between. Germline V CDR1 and CDR2: SEHNR, FQNEAQ (reference sequence). This CDR3 contains 14 residues. CDR3 loop: CASSLDPGWDTIYF. The DNA for the CDR3 is TGTGCCAGCAGCTTAGATCCAGGGTGGGACACCATATATTTT.